This T cell receptor beta chain was sequenced during a study of T cell responses to AZD1222 COVID-19 vaccine (dated by TCRdb to the early 2020s). Notes on the research overall: AZD1222 recipients given second doses at about 4 weeks or at about 12 weeks were pooled, since spike-specific TCR depth and breadth were not found to differ between the two schedules. Trial participants were enrolled by age into subgroups of 18-55, 56-69 and 70-plus years, and about 150, 27 and 61 TCR-sequenced participants, respectively, were included in these subgroups. A total of about 250 trial participants underwent TCR sequencing, of whom 207 had received two doses of AZD1222 and some 26 had received two doses of the MenACWY control vaccine. Overall study outcomes, separate from this receptor: The vaccine-associated CD4 TCRs covered the entire spike protein, and the dominant responses fell in regions 160-218 and 743-854. Because no day 14 peak-response samples were available, the repertoires could be characterized only after the peak T cell response. Participants were mostly white British, with more females than males. The authors suggested clonal diversity may have been underestimated. Spike-specific TCR breadth and depth rose significantly after two AZD1222 doses compared with day 0 and with MenACWY recipients. In the small 56-69-year group, the increase in depth fell short of significance, most likely because of low power. Reportedly, close to half of the unique spike-specific TCRs recognized epitopes lying outside the regions that are mutated in the B.1.351 and B.1.1.7 variants. Only 5 to 7 AZD1222 recipients were SARS-CoV-2 seropositive at baseline, limiting conclusions about previously exposed vaccinees.

Concerning this clone itself: Its cognate antigen has yet to be identified. Qualities for individual bases were not recorded, and no much larger clone is one base off.

The CDR3 regions of human TCRbeta chains were analyzed by immunosequencing. As for the authors' bioinformatics: TCRs in the repertoires were matched against a reference library of SARS-CoV-2-specific TCRs that had been generated with the MIRA antigen-specificity platform. Breadth was defined as the fraction of unique TCRs that were SARS-CoV-2-associated. Depth was defined as the fraction of total T cells that were SARS-CoV-2-associated. Using the MIRA data, each spike-specific TCR was assigned both to the spike region to which the TCR was reactive and to a CD4 or CD8 class. Log10-transformed breadth and depth values were compared by one-way ANOVA with Sidak's multiple comparisons tests. The table comes from immuneACCESS by way of TCRdb, which keeps in-frame sequences with V and J called. Part of the clones is missing from these tables; in studies checked, under half for an unresolved V gene and the rest for unknown reasons. V and J calls and clone size are as listed in that table; D and trimming were resolved from the DNA. For this sample there are roughly 150,000 clones; about nine tenths appear just once. 2% to 2.5% of the sample is held by the ten biggest clonotypes.

The time point label corresponds to: baseline before first vaccination. Samples from vaccinated people were obtained from the UK trials COV001 and COV002, which included a single-blind randomized controlled phase 2/3 trial of AZD1222 (ChAdOx1 nCoV-19) in healthy adults. For TCRbeta chain sequencing, PBMC samples from trial participants were taken at day 0 and at day 28 after the second dose. This specimen consisted of peripheral blood, obtained on day 0 of AZD1222 vaccination. This sequence originates from an adult in good health.

CDR3 loop: CASSDGSTDTQYF. At the DNA level, the sequence is TGTGCCAGCAGTGACGGATCCACAGATACGCAGTATTTT. The V and J genes are TRBV6-1 and TRBJ2-3; no confident D gene assignment can be made. CDR1 and CDR2 were assigned from the germline V gene as MNHNS and SASEGT. Including cysteine and phenylalanine, the CDR3 has 13 amino acids. The DNA shown is the 39-base CDR3, in frame from base 1. The germline ends are 6 bases apart after V is trimmed by 3 bases and J by 2 bases.